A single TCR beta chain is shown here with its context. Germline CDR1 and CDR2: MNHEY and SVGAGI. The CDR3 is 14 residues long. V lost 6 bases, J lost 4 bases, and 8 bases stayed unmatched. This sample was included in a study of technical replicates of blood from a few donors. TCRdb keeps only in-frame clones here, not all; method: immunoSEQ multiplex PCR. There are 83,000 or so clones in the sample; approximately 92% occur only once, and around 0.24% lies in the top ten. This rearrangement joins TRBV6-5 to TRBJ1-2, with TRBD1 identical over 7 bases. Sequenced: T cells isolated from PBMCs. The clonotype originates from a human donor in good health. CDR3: CASRQQTGLYGYTF. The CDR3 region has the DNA TGTGCCAGCAGACAACAGACAGGGCTCTATGGCTACACCTTC.